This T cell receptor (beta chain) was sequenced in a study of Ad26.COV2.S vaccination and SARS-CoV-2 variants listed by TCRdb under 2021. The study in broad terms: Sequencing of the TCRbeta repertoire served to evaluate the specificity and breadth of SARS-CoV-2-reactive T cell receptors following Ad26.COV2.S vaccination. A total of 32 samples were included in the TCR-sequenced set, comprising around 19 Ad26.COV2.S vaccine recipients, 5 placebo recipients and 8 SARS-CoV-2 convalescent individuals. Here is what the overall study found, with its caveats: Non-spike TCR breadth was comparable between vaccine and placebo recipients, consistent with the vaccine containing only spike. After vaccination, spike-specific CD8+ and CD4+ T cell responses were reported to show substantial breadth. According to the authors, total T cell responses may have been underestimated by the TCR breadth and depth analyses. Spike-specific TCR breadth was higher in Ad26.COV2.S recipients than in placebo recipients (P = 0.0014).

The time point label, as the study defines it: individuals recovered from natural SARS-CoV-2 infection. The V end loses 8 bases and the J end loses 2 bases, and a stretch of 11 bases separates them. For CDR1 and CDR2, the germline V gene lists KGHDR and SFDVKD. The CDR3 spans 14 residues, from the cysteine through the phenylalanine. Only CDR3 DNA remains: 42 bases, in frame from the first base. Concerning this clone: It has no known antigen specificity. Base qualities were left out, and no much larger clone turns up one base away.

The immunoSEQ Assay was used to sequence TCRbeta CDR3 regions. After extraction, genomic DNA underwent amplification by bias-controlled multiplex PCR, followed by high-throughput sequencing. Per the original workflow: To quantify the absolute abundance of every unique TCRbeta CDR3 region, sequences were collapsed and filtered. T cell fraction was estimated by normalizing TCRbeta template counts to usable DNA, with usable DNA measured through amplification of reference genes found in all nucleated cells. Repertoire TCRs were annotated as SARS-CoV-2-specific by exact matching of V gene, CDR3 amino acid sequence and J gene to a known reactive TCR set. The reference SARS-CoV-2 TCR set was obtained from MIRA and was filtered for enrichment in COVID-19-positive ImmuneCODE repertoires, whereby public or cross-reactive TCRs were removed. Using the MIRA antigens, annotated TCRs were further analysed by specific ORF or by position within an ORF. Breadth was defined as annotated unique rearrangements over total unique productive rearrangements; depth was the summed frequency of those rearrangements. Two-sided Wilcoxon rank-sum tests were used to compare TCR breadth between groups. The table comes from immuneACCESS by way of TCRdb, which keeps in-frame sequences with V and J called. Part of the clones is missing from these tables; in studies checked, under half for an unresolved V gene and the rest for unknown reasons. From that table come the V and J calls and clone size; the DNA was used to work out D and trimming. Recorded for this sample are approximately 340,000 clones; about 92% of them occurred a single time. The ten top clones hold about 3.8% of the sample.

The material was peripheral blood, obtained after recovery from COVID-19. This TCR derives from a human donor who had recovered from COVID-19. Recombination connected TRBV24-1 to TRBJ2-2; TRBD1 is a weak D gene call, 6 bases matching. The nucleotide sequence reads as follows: TGTGCCACCAAAGCGGACAGTAACACCGGGGAGCTGTTTTTT. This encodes CATKADSNTGELFF.